This entry lists 10 T cell receptor beta chains sequenced from one sample in a study of Ad26.COV2.S vaccination and SARS-CoV-2 variants. Treatment described: some 20 received Ad26.COV2.S at low or high dose, single or two shots; several received placebo; per-sample allocation not given. Specimen acquisition occurred on day 63 following the initial vaccine or placebo injection. The method was immunoSEQ multiplex PCR; TCRdb's version includes in-frame clones alone and lacks a portion of them. The sample lists hundreds of thousands of clones, about 89% seen once, with roughly 5% in the top ten. Sequenced material: peripheral blood, taken in a trial of Ad26.COV2.S vaccine versus placebo. The receptors here all came from a person between 18 and 59 years old who received the Ad26.COV2.S COVID-19 vaccine or a placebo.

The chain recombines TRBV28 with TRBJ1-2, with D hard to call. CDR3 length: 13 amino acids. Germline lookup yields CDR1 MDHEN and CDR2 SYDVKM. The V gene lost 6 bases and the J gene lost 2 bases, with 10 bases spanning the gap. The CDR3 region has the DNA TGTGCCAGCAGATCGACACCGAACTATGGCTACACCTTC. It specifies CASRSTPNYGYTF.

This chain uses TRBV25-1 with TRBJ1-1; 8 positions agree with TRBD1. Germline V gene data show CDR1 as MGHDK and CDR2 as SYGVNS. The CDR3 is made up of 14 amino acids. V shed 5 bases and J 5 bases; nucleotides not matched to a gene: 7. CDR3 protein: CASSSTGGRTEAFF. CDR3 sequence (DNA): TGTGCCAGCAGTTCAACAGGGGGGAGGACTGAAGCTTTCTTT.

The chain is built from TRBV5-6 and TRBJ2-5, with 15 positions matching TRBD2. CDR3 length: 18 amino acids. CDR1 is SGHDT and CDR2 is YYEEEE in the germline V gene. V lost 4 bases, J lost 0 bases, and 7 bases stayed unmatched. CDR3 in DNA: TGTGCCAGCAGCCCCGAAGGACTAGCGGGAGGGTACCAAGAGACCCAGTACTTC. Protein product: CASSPEGLAGGYQETQYF.

This chain connects TRBV6-5 to TRBJ2-7; 11 positions agree with TRBD2. This CDR3 has 14 amino acids. From germline, CDR1 is MNHEY and CDR2 SVGAGI. V was pared by 7 bases and J by 3 bases, with 5 bases of the junction left unmatched. The CDR3 DNA reads TGTGCCAGCACCCGACTAGCGGGGCACTACGAGCAGTACTTC. It codes for CASTRLAGHYEQYF.

This clone was recorded only once. The chain links TRBV19 to TRBJ1-2; no clear D gene. The CDR3 runs to 10 residues. Germline CDR1 reads LNHDA; CDR2 reads SQIVND (reference sequence). V was shortened by 8 bases and J by 4 bases, with 5 bases between the two germline ends. CDR3 region: CASFFYGYTF. The CDR3 DNA reads TGTGCCAGTTTTTTCTATGGCTACACCTTC.

The V and J genes are TRBV5-1 and TRBJ2-7; 7 bases line up with TRBD2. V shed 4 bases, J shed 0 bases, and the junction held 10 bases outside the gene matches. The length of the CDR3 is 16 residues. CDR1 is SGHRS, CDR2 YFSETQ, per germline. The DNA of the CDR3 is TGCGCCAGCAGCCTACGGGAACTAGCGCTCTCCTACGAGCAGTACTTC. Translated, it gives CASSLRELALSYEQYF.

This chain uses TRBV9 with TRBJ1-1; D is uncertain. The CDR3 is 15 amino acids. The V and J ends lost 0 bases and 0 bases respectively, with 9 bases between them. CDR1 is SGDLS, CDR2 YYNGEE, per germline. CDR3 nucleotides: TGTGCCAGCAGCGTAGAGCCTGCCTTGAACACTGAAGCTTTCTTT. Translation gives CASSVEPALNTEAFF.

V usage is TRBV19 and J usage is TRBJ1-1; D gene unclear. The CDR3 totals 14 residues. V dropped 1 base and J dropped 1 base, with 7 bases sitting between them. Germline-derived CDR1 and CDR2 are LNHDA and SQIVND (reference sequence). CDR3 region: CASSIVYENTEAFF. The CDR3 DNA is TGTGCCAGTAGTATAGTATACGAGAACACTGAAGCTTTCTTT.

V gene TRBV28 combines with J gene TRBJ1-4, with a possible D match to TRBD1 (6 bases). V lost 3 bases and J lost 6, with 26 bases in between. The CDR3 is made up of 19 amino acids. Germline V gives CDR1 MDHEN, CDR2 SYDVKM. DNA for the CDR3: TGTGCCAGCAGTTTTTCCCATTACAGGGAGGGGTTGGTTCATGAAAAACTGTTTTTT. Translating gives CASSFSHYREGLVHEKLFF.

The chain is built from TRBV4-1 and TRBJ2-2; D tentatively fits TRBD1 or TRBD2 (5 bases each). Trimming stripped 4 bases from V and 1 base from J, with 10 bases between. This CDR3 has 15 residues. In germline, CDR1 is MGHRA, CDR2 YSYEKL. The CDR3 DNA follows: TGCGCCAGCAGCCGGAGTGGGGGGAACACCGGGGAGCTGTTTTTT. This codes for CASSRSGGNTGELFF.